This TCR beta chain was sequenced during a study of T cell repertoires in cytomegalovirus infection. Points from the study as a whole: Individuals carrying CMV plus the relevant HLA were identified by cumulative frequency of public TCR beta families.

From the reads, TCRdb called clonotypes with MiXCR, one entry per CDR3 protein. This sample yields 450,000 to 600,000 distinct CDR3 sequences, of which roughly 12% are seen a single time; roughly a tenth belongs to the top ten. This clonotype has at least ten counts. The antigen is unknown. This TCR was sampled from a human donor in good health (CMV status not recorded). Some clones in this sample may be carry-over from other donors' samples. The sequencing sample was made of PBMCs.

The CDR3 DNA is TGTGCCAGCAGCATACTAGGGGGCCCGGAGTACTTC. Protein: CASSILGGPEYF. The chain carries TRBV7-2 and TRBJ2-5; 7 nucleotides align to TRBD1. The CDR3 has 12 residues. CDR1 SGHTA and CDR2 FQGNSA come from the germline V gene. V lost 5 bases and J lost 12; bases outside the gene matches: 9.